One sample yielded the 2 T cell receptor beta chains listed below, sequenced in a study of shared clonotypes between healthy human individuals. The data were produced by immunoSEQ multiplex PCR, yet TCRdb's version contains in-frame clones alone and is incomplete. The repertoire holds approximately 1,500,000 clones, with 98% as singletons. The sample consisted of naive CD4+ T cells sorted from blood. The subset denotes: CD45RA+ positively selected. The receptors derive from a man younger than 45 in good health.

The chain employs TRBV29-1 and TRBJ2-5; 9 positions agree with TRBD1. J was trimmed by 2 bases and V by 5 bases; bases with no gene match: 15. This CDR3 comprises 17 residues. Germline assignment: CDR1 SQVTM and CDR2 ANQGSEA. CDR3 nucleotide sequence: TGCAGCGTTAGGAGGGCCTGGGGACAGGGTCATCAAGAGACCCAGTACTTC. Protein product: CSVRRAWGQGHQETQYF.

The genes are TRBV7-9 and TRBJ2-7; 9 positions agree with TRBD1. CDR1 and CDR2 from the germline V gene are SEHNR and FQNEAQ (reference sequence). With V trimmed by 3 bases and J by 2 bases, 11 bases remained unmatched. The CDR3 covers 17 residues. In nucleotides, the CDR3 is TGTGCCAGCAGCTTTAGTGTTCGGACAGGGGTCACCTACGAGCAGTACTTC. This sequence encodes CASSFSVRTGVTYEQYF.